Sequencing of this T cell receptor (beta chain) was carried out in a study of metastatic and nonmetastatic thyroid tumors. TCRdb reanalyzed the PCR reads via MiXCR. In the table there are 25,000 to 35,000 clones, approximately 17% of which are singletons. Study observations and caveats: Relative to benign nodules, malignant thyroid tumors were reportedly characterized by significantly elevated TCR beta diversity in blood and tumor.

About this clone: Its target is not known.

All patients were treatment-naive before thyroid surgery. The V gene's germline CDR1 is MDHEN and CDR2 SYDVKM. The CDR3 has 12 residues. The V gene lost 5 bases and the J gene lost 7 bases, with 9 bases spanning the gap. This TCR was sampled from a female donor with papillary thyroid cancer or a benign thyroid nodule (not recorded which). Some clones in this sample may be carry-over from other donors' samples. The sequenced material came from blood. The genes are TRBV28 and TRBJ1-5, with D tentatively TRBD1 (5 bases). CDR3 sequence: CASSLTGQPQHF. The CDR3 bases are TGTGCCAGCAGTCTTACAGGACAGCCCCAGCATTTT.